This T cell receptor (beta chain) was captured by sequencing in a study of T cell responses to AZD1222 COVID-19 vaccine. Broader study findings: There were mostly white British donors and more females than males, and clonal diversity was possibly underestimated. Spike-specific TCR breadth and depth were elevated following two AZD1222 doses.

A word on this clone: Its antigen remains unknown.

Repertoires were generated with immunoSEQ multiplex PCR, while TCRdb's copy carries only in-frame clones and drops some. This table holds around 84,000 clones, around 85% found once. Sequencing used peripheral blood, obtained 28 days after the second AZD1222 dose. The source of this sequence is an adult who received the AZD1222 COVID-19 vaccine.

This CDR3 is CATSNELDYNSPLHF. CDR3 coding DNA: TGTGCCACCAGCAACGAATTGGACTATAATTCACCCCTCCACTTT. J is TRBJ1-6 and V is TRBV15; D is uncertain. CDR1 is LNHNV and CDR2 is YYDKDF in the germline V gene (reference sequence). The CDR3 is made up of 15 amino acids. V lost 4 bases, J lost 3 bases, and 10 bases lay in between.